One and the same sample provided the 21 T cell receptor beta chains below, sequenced in a study of shared clonotypes between healthy human individuals. The naive CD8 subset, CD45RO-negative cells positively selected for CCR7, excluded terminally differentiated effector memory CD45RA+ cells. Method: immunoSEQ multiplex PCR; TCRdb's copy keeps in-frame clones and lacks some. Altogether around 2,000,000 clones are present, roughly 95% being singletons, with the ten largest covering about 1.1%. Sample: naive CD8+ T cells sorted from blood. The source is a man between 18 and 29 years old in good health.

The chain is built from TRBV9 and TRBJ2-3; TRBD1 aligns across 9 bases. Germline values: CDR1 SGDLS, CDR2 YYNGEE. With V trimmed by 4 bases and J by 0 bases, 3 bases remained unmatched. The CDR3 totals 15 residues. The CDR3: CASSTQGASTDTQYF. The CDR3 nucleotides read TGTGCCAGCAGCACACAGGGGGCCAGCACAGATACGCAGTATTTT.

This clone was seen a handful of times. V usage is TRBV5-1 and J usage is TRBJ1-2, with D unresolved. The CDR3 has 13 amino acids. The germline V gene has CDR1 SGHRS and CDR2 YFSETQ. Trimming left V 0 bases short and J 3 bases short, with 6 bases between. The CDR3 loop reads CASSLVGDYGYTF. The CDR3 DNA follows: TGCGCCAGCAGCTTGGTGGGTGACTATGGCTACACCTTC.

V is TRBV29-1 and J is TRBJ2-1; D is possibly TRBD1 or TRBD2 (5 bases each). Germline V lookup: CDR1 SQVTM, CDR2 ANQGSEA. V was pared by 6 bases and J by 12 bases, with 18 bases between. CDR3 length equals 12 residues. This chain's CDR3 is CSVGPGMGGQFF. CDR3 in DNA: TGCAGCGTGGGACCTGGAATGGGTGGGCAGTTCTTC.

The J gene is TRBJ2-1, the V gene TRBV19; unclear D gene. The germline V gene encodes CDR1 LNHDA and CDR2 SQIVND (reference sequence). The CDR3 extends over 16 amino acids. The ends were cut back, 1 base at V and 6 bases at J, with 16 bases in the middle. The CDR3 reads CASSIAQYRLGNEQFF. As DNA, the CDR3 is TGTGCCAGTAGTATAGCCCAGTATAGGCTTGGCAATGAGCAGTTCTTC.

For this clone: This specimen includes other DNA sequences encoding the same CDR3. The chain employs TRBV18 and TRBJ2-3, with D possibly matching TRBD1 (6 bases). The V gene lost 2 bases and the J gene lost 0 bases, with 9 bases spanning the gap. The germline V gene encodes CDR1 KGHSH and CDR2 LQKENI. The CDR3 is 15 amino acids. Here the CDR3 DNA reads TGTGCCAGCTCACCAGGGGGCCCTAGCACAGATACGCAGTATTTT. Its translation: CASSPGGPSTDTQYF.

This chain joins TRBV11-2 and TRBJ2-3; TRBD1 matches 7 bases. CDR1 and CDR2 (germline): SGHAT, FQNNGV. With V trimmed by 5 bases and J by 9 bases, 5 bases remained unmatched. This CDR3 comprises 12 residues. CDR3 in amino acids: CASSPETGTQYF. CDR3 nucleotide sequence: TGTGCCAGCAGCCCCGAGACAGGGACGCAGTATTTT.

The rearrangement links TRBV29-1 to TRBJ2-2; 11 bases align to TRBD2. This CDR3 contains 15 residues. The V segment lost 7 bases and the J segment 6 bases; nucleotides outside the gene matches: 10. Germline V gene data show CDR1 as SQVTM and CDR2 as ANQGSEA. CDR3: CSAAGTSGFPGELFF. The CDR3 DNA reads TGCAGCGCCGCCGGGACTAGCGGTTTCCCCGGGGAGCTGTTTTTT.

Comments on this clone: The sample holds other DNA sequences that translate to the same CDR3. This chain connects TRBV7-3 to TRBJ2-5, with TRBD1 matching 9 bases. This CDR3 contains 14 residues. CDR1 and CDR2 (germline): SGHTA, FQGTGA. Trimming took 4 bases from V and 4 from J; bases not matched to a gene: 4. The CDR3 protein is CASSSTGGGETQYF. The CDR3 nucleotides read TGTGCCAGCAGCTCGACAGGGGGTGGAGAGACCCAGTACTTC. Full variable domain (remainder filled in from reference TRBV7-3 and TRBJ2-5): GAGVSQTPSNKVTEKGKYVELRCDPISGHTALYWYRQSLGQGPEFLIYFQGTGAADDSGLPNDRFFAVRPEGSVSTLKIQRTERGDSAVYLCASSSTGGGETQYFGPGTRLLVL.

The rearrangement joins TRBV6-6 to TRBJ2-7; 7 bases match TRBD1. The CDR3 sequence is 16 residues long. J was trimmed by 3 bases and V by 6 bases; bases with no gene match: 14. The germline gives CDR1 MNHNY, CDR2 SVGAGI (reference sequence). The CDR3 loop reads CASRKLTGATNYEQYF. CDR3 nucleotides: TGTGCCAGCAGAAAGCTCACAGGGGCGACCAACTACGAGCAGTACTTC.

With regard to this clone: Sequence at one end of the junction differs from germline and may be a read error. The genes are TRBV6-4 and TRBJ1-1; D is perhaps TRBD1 (5 bases). The CDR3 extends over 15 amino acids. Germline V gene sequence: CDR1 MRHNA, CDR2 SNTAGT. The DNA for the CDR3 is TGTGCCAGCAGTGAGCCCCAGGGAGGGAACCCTGAAGCTTTCTTT. It yields the protein CASSEPQGGNPEAFF.

This rearrangement joins TRBV27 to TRBJ2-1; 7 bases are shared with TRBD2. The CDR3 contains 15 residues. After removal of 5 bases from V and 7 bases from J, the junction contained 11 bases not matched to a gene. Germline CDR1 MNHEY, CDR2 SMNVEV (reference sequence). This chain's CDR3 is CASSTLGGSGNEQFF. The CDR3 DNA sequence: TGTGCCAGCAGTACCCTGGGCGGGAGTGGGAATGAGCAGTTCTTC.

To note about this clone: Other DNA sequences in the same sample also yield this CDR3. The rearrangement links TRBV4-3 to TRBJ2-7; TRBD1 matches 10 bases. The V gene's germline CDR1 is LGHNA and CDR2 YSLEER. The CDR3 is made up of 15 amino acids. J gave up 4 bases and V 1 base, and 4 bases lay outside the gene matches. The CDR3 sequence: CASSQGDRGLYEQYF. In DNA form, the CDR3 reads TGCGCCAGCAGCCAAGGGGACAGGGGCCTTTACGAGCAGTACTTC.

With respect to this clone: This sample includes further DNA sequences coding for the same CDR3. V and J are TRBV30 and TRBJ1-5; unclear D gene. Germline lookup yields CDR1 GTSNPN and CDR2 SVGIG (reference sequence). V dropped 0 bases and J dropped 1 base, with 4 bases sitting between them. This CDR3 is 13 amino acids long. In DNA, the CDR3 is TGTGCCTGGAGTGTACAGAGCAATCAGCCCCAGCATTTT. It translates to CAWSVQSNQPQHF.

This clone was counted a single time. This rearrangement joins TRBV27 to TRBJ2-5, with D unresolved. The DNA matches TRBJ2-7 better at its end, which makes the J call doubtful. The length of the CDR3 is 13 residues. Looked up from germline, CDR1 is MNHEY and CDR2 is SMNVEV (reference sequence). The chain's CDR3 is CASSLPSGREQYF. The DNA for the CDR3 is TGTGCCAGCAGCCTCCCAAGTGGCCGCGAGCAGTACTTC.

CDR3 nucleotide sequence: TGTGCCAGCACCTTCGGCTTAGCAGAGACCCAGTACTTC. Amino acid sequence: CASTFGLAETQYF. The chain carries TRBV5-5 and TRBJ2-5; D unclear. The CDR3 length is 13 residues. Germline V gives CDR1 SGHKS, CDR2 YYEKEE (reference sequence). Trimming left V 6 bases short and J 4 bases short, with 13 bases between.

This chain links TRBV2 with TRBJ2-5; 8 nucleotides match TRBD2. The CDR3 totals 15 residues. Trimming at V came to 7 bases and at J to 1 base, leaving 8 bases not matched to a gene. CDR1 is SNHLY, CDR2 FYNNEI, per germline. CDR3 region: CASNGAGDPQETQYF. For the CDR3, the DNA is TGTGCCAGCAATGGAGCGGGAGATCCCCAAGAGACCCAGTACTTC.

The gene calls are TRBV4-1 and TRBJ2-7, with D possibly being TRBD1 (7 bases). The CDR3 is made up of 15 amino acids. The germline gives CDR1 MGHRA, CDR2 YSYEKL. Trimming removed 1 base from V and 3 bases from J, with 13 bases in between. CDR3 bases: TGCGCCAGCAGCCAAGGACAGGGACTTCTCTACGAGCAGTACTTC. Protein sequence: CASSQGQGLLYEQYF.

V is TRBV4-2 and J is TRBJ2-7; D is unclear. Germline V gives CDR1 LGHNA, CDR2 YNFKEQ. This CDR3 contains 15 residues. The V gene lost 0 bases and the J gene lost 7 bases, with 16 bases spanning the gap. As DNA, the CDR3 is TGTGCCAGCAGCCAAGATCAAGGTGGGGAAGTGGAGCAGTACTTC. Residues: CASSQDQGGEVEQYF.

A single count supports this clone. The genes are TRBV28 and TRBJ2-7, with D tentatively TRBD1 (6 bases). Germline V gene data show CDR1 as MDHEN and CDR2 as SYDVKM. V was shortened by 5 bases and J by 0 bases, with 17 bases between the two germline ends. This CDR3 has 16 amino acids. CDR3 DNA: TGTGCCAGCAGTATCGCGGACAGCGACCCCTCCTACGAGCAGTACTTC. It encodes CASSIADSDPSYEQYF.

The chain carries TRBV5-1 and TRBJ1-2; D is unresolved. The CDR3 consists of 15 residues. CDR1 and CDR2 from the germline V gene are SGHRS and YFSETQ. V was cut by 1 base and J by 3 bases, with 13 bases left in between. The CDR3 region is CASSLKEGVYYGYTF. The CDR3 nucleotides read TGCGCCAGCAGCTTGAAGGAGGGAGTATACTATGGCTACACCTTC.

The J gene is TRBJ2-7, the V gene TRBV5-1; D is possibly TRBD2 (6 bases). CDR1 is SGHRS, CDR2 YFSETQ, per germline. This CDR3 comprises 13 residues. The V and J ends lost 4 bases and 3 bases respectively, with 11 bases between them. The CDR3: CASSPGVVYEQYF. CDR3 sequence (DNA): TGCGCCAGCAGCCCGGGGGTTGTCTACGAGCAGTACTTC.